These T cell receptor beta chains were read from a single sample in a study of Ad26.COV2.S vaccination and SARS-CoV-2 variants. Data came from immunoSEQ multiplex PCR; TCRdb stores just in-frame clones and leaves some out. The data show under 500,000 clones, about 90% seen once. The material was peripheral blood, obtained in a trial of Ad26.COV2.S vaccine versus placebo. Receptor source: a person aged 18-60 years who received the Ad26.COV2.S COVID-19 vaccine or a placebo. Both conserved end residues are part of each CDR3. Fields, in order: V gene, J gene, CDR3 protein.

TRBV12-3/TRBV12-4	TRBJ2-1	CASSLGYNEQFF
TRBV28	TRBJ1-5	CASSAQDFWGNQPQHF
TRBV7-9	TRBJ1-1	CASSLAVGGYRNTEAFF
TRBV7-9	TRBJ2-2	CASSFGQGFNTGELFF
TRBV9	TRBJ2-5	CASSVGGDEETQYF
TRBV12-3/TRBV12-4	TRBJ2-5	CASSLTGRETQYF
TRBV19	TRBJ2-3	CASSIWTTTDTQYF
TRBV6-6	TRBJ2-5	CASSPGVAGRETQYF
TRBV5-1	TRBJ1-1	CASSLDVVTVNTEAFF
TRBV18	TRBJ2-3	CASSPTSRQTSTDTQYF
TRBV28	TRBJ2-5	CASSLGRTETQYF
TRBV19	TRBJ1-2	CASSMFEANTYGYTF
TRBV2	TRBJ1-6	CASSSPSRVSSYNSPLHF
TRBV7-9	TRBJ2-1	CASSSPSRSEQFF
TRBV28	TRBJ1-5	CASSRQGKSQPQHF
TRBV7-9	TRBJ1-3	CASSPRITLGGNTIYF
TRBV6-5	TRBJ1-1	CASSIGLSNTEAFF
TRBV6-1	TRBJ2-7	CASSEAREGLYEQYF